The 14 T cell receptor beta chains below were found in one sample sequenced in a study of OX40 agonist ivuxolimab in advanced cancers. The method behind the library was the immunoSEQ multiplex PCR assay. TCRdb took this table from immuneACCESS and kept in-frame rearrangements with V and J called. Such tables lack part of the clones; where checked against another copy, unresolved V genes explain under half of the gap, and the rest is unexplained. This sample has about 59,000 clones in its table, and approximately 83% of those were observed once. Approximately 0.75% of the sample rests with the top ten. The input for sequencing was CD4+ or CD8+ T cells sorted from blood, taken in a trial of the OX40 agonist ivuxolimab. The origin of the receptors is an adult with an advanced solid tumor such as melanoma, head and neck, liver or kidney cancer.

The chain recombines TRBV6-5 with TRBJ1-2; a weak D match, TRBD1 (5 bases). The germline V gene encodes CDR1 MNHEY and CDR2 SVGAGI. Trimming removed 6 bases at V and 2 bases at J, with 10 bases between. This CDR3 comprises 13 residues. CDR3 protein: CASRDIRNYGYTF. The DNA for the CDR3 is TGTGCCAGCAGGGACATAAGGAACTATGGCTACACCTTC.

This sequence joins TRBV29-1 and TRBJ2-7; 12 nucleotides agree with TRBD2. J lost 5 bases, V lost 7 bases, and 6 bases had no gene match. The CDR3 runs to 13 residues. From germline, CDR1 is SQVTM and CDR2 ANQGSEA. In nucleotides, the CDR3 is TGCAGCGCCGCACGACTAGCGGGGGACGAGCAGTACTTC. This encodes CSAARLAGDEQYF.

The rearrangement links TRBV9 to TRBJ2-3; TRBD2 aligns across 13 bases. The V segment lost 3 bases and the J segment 4 bases; nucleotides outside the gene matches: 8. The CDR3 runs to 17 residues. Per the germline V gene, CDR1 is SGDLS and CDR2 is YYNGEE. CDR3 loop: CASSARLAGGGADTQYF. DNA for the CDR3: TGTGCCAGCAGCGCCCGACTAGCGGGGGGCGGAGCAGATACGCAGTATTTT.

The sample holds one count of this clone. The chain employs TRBV6-1 and TRBJ2-1; TRBD1 matches 10 bases. Unmatched junction bases numbered 8, after V lost 6 bases and J lost 9 bases. This CDR3 spans 14 amino acids. Per germline, CDR1 MNHNS and CDR2 SASEGT. The CDR3 nucleotides are TGTGCCAGCAGAAGGACAGGGGGTGGGGCTGAGCAGTTCTTC. This codes for CASRRTGGGAEQFF.

The rearrangement joins TRBV29-1 to TRBJ2-1; 10 bases align to TRBD2. The CDR3 is 18 amino acids. V was pared by 4 bases and J by 7 bases, with 19 bases of the junction left unmatched. Per the germline V gene, CDR1 is SQVTM and CDR2 is ANQGSEA. CDR3 bases: TGCAGCGTTGTACCTGAGCGCCTAGCGGGGGCCATGGGGAATGAGCAGTTCTTC. As protein: CSVVPERLAGAMGNEQFF.

The chain couples TRBV7-2 to TRBJ2-1; perhaps TRBD2 as D (6 bases). The CDR3 length is 15 residues. Trimming stripped 1 base from V and 4 bases from J, with 11 bases between. Germline V lookup: CDR1 SGHTA, CDR2 FQGNSA. The CDR3 sequence: CASSLESGPYNEQFF. In nucleotides, the CDR3 is TGTGCCAGCAGCTTAGAAAGCGGGCCTTACAATGAGCAGTTCTTC.

V is TRBV6-5 and J is TRBJ1-5, with D hard to call. This CDR3 region has 15 residues. CDR1 is MNHEY and CDR2 is SVGAGI in the germline V gene. The V end was cut by 4 bases, the J end by 0 bases, with 10 bases between. The CDR3 region is CASSSFRYSNQPQHF. The CDR3 coding sequence is TGTGCCAGCAGTTCTTTCAGATATAGCAATCAGCCCCAGCATTTT.

The rearrangement links TRBV18 to TRBJ2-3; D is unclear. Trimming shortened V by 6 bases and J by 6 bases, and 13 bases separated the two germline ends. CDR1 KGHSH and CDR2 LQKENI come from the germline V gene. This CDR3 spans 13 amino acids. The CDR3 DNA follows: TGTGCCAGCTCCCCCAATACAGAGGATACGCAGTATTTT. Encoded protein: CASSPNTEDTQYF.

The rearrangement uses TRBV19 and TRBJ2-7; D gene uncertain. The V end lost 1 base, the J end lost 4 bases, and 14 bases lay between the germline ends. This CDR3 spans 15 amino acids. Germline V lookup: CDR1 LNHDA, CDR2 SQIVND (reference sequence). Written as DNA, the CDR3 is TGTGCCAGTAGTATAGTCCATGGCAGAAATTACGAGCAGTACTTC. Translated, it gives CASSIVHGRNYEQYF. Using reference TRBV19 and TRBJ2-7 for the parts outside the CDR3, the full variable domain is DGGITQSPKYLFRKEGQNVTLSCEQNLNHDAMYWYRQDPGQGLRLIYYSQIVNDFQKGDIAEGYSVSREKKESFPLTVTSAQKNPTAFYLCASSIVHGRNYEQYFGPGTRLTVT.

This clone was detected only once. This rearrangement joins TRBV20-1 to TRBJ2-3; TRBD2 is a possible D gene (5 bases). Trimming pared 7 bases from V and 4 bases from J, leaving 9 bases between. Germline V lookup: CDR1 DFQATT, CDR2 SNEGSKA (reference sequence). The CDR3 length is 11 residues. The CDR3, as DNA: TGCAGTGGGACTTGGGCAGATACGCAGTATTTT. Translating it yields CSGTWADTQYF.

The V and J genes are TRBV4-1 and TRBJ2-5; 7 nucleotides match TRBD1. Germline-derived CDR1 and CDR2 are MGHRA and YSYEKL. V shed 1 base, J shed 3 bases, and the junction held 8 bases outside the gene matches. CDR3 size: 16 residues. The CDR3 reads CASSQGQGRFEETQYF. DNA for the CDR3: TGCGCCAGCAGCCAAGGACAGGGTCGATTTGAAGAGACCCAGTACTTC.

This clone was detected once. The rearrangement links TRBV2 to TRBJ1-5; D uncertain. The V and J ends lost 4 bases and 6 bases respectively, with 13 bases between them. The CDR3 length is 14 residues. CDR1 and CDR2 (germline): SNHLY, FYNNEI. CDR3 DNA: TGTGCCAGCAGTGGCCGACCCGTCGGTCAGCCCCAGCATTTT. It codes for CASSGRPVGQPQHF.

The chain is built from TRBV27 and TRBJ1-5; D gene ambiguous. Trimming took 2 bases from V and 3 from J, leaving 11 bases between them. This CDR3 has 15 residues. Germline V gives CDR1 MNHEY, CDR2 SMNVEV (reference sequence). CDR3 nucleotides: TGTGCCAGCAGTTTAACAAGAGACACCAATCAGCCCCAGCATTTT. Translating it yields CASSLTRDTNQPQHF.

The chain has TRBV4-1 and TRBJ1-2; TRBD1 aligns across 9 bases. Germline V gene data show CDR1 as MGHRA and CDR2 as YSYEKL. Trimming cost V 4 bases and J 4 bases; bases outside gene matches: 10. The CDR3 contains 16 residues. CDR3 coding DNA: TGCGCCAGCAGCCTAACTCCACAGGGGGCGAGCTATGGCTACACCTTC. Translated: CASSLTPQGASYGYTF.